This paragraph reports one TCR beta chain. The sample belongs to a study of shared clonotypes between healthy human individuals. Repertoires were generated with immunoSEQ multiplex PCR, while TCRdb's copy carries only in-frame clones and drops some. The sample carries about 560,000 clones, roughly 79% recorded once. The CDR3 sequence is 16 residues long. Trimming pared 6 bases from V and 4 bases from J, leaving 19 bases between. The V gene's germline CDR1 is SGHAT and CDR2 FQNNGV. All the donors were Caucasian adults who lived in Nashville, Tennessee. The chain employs TRBV11-2 and TRBJ2-1, with D possibly TRBD2 on 5 matching bases. Sequencing was carried out using PBMCs. The sequence came from a woman aged 40-49 years in good health. Some clones in this sample may be carry-over from other donors' samples. In DNA form, the CDR3 reads TGTGCCAGCAGGCAGCCGGGGATGAACAAGTACAATGAGCAGTTCTTC. Its protein product is CASRQPGMNKYNEQFF.